These 27 T cell receptor beta chains were all obtained from the same sample, sequenced in a study of cytomegalovirus exposure and HLA in healthy donors (dated by TCRdb to the late 2010s). Library preparation employed the immunoSEQ multiplex PCR assay. A mixture of 60 forward primers for TCR Vbeta segments and 13 reverse primers for TCR Jbeta segments was used in the multiplex PCR. TCRdb holds this immuneACCESS table with in-frame rearrangements only. Some clones are missing; in checked studies, unresolved V genes explain under half, and the rest has no known cause. This sample's listing comprises approximately 76,000 clones. The ten largest make up 3% to 4% of the sample. Sequences were obtained from PBMCs. Receptors originate from a man between 18 and 29 years old in good health and CMV-seropositive.

V gene TRBV6-5 combines with J gene TRBJ1-3; 7 positions match TRBD1. There are 16 residues in the CDR3. In germline, CDR1 is MNHEY, CDR2 SVGAGI. With 0 bases clipped from V and 4 bases from J, the junction kept 6 bases outside the gene matches. In DNA form, the CDR3 reads TGTGCCAGCAGTTACTCAGGGGGCGCGAGAGGAAACACCATATATTTT. Protein: CASSYSGGARGNTIYF.

V gene TRBV6-5 combines with J gene TRBJ2-5, with D possibly TRBD1 on 5 matching bases. Trimming removed 5 bases from V and 6 bases from J, with 13 bases in between. The germline CDR1 and CDR2 sequences are MNHEY and SVGAGI. This CDR3 is built from 13 residues. This chain's CDR3 is CASSGAPEKTQYF. The CDR3 nucleotides read TGTGCCAGCAGTGGGGCCCCCGAGAAGACCCAGTACTTC.

The chain couples TRBV9 to TRBJ2-7; D might be TRBD2 (7 bases). Germline V CDR1 and CDR2: SGDLS, YYNGEE. V shed 3 bases and J shed 4 bases, with 14 bases lying between them. The CDR3 has 14 amino acids. CDR3: CASSGGGGFYEQYF. For the CDR3, the DNA is TGTGCCAGCAGCGGGGGAGGGGGATTTTACGAGCAGTACTTC.

This chain connects TRBV5-1 to TRBJ2-5; D perhaps matches TRBD1 (6 bases). V lost 5 bases and J 5 bases, leaving 13 bases between the germline ends. Per germline, CDR1 SGHRS and CDR2 YFSETQ. There are 13 residues in the CDR3. CDR3 coding DNA: TGCGCCAGCAGAGTACAGGGCCGGGAGACCCAGTACTTC. Translating it yields CASRVQGRETQYF. The full variable domain, completed using reference TRBV5-1 and TRBJ2-5, is KAGVTQTPRYLIKTRGQQVTLSCSPISGHRSVSWYQQTPGQGLQFLFEYFSETQRNKGNFPGRFSGRQFSNSRSEMNVSTLELGDSALYLCASRVQGRETQYFGPGTRLLVL.

CDR3 DNA sequence: TGTGCCAGCTCACCAAGTCAGGGCGGCGGCTCCTCCTACGAGCAGTACTTC. It encodes CASSPSQGGGSSYEQYF. This rearrangement joins TRBV18 to TRBJ2-7; D may be TRBD1 (5 bases). There are 17 residues in the CDR3. Per the germline V gene, CDR1 is KGHSH and CDR2 is LQKENI. Trimming cost V 2 bases and J 0 bases, with 17 bases left between them.

The V call is TRBV5-6, the J call TRBJ2-5; D perhaps matches TRBD2 (6 bases). Germline-derived CDR1 and CDR2 are SGHDT and YYEEEE. The V end was cut by 0 bases, the J end by 4 bases, with 13 bases between. The CDR3 covers 15 residues. CDR3 DNA sequence: TGTGCCAGCAGCTTGGTAGCGGCAGGTAGAGAGACCCAGTACTTC. It is translated as CASSLVAAGRETQYF.

The chain uses TRBV2 and TRBJ2-7; TRBD1 might be the D (5 bases). V was shortened by 4 bases and J by 4 bases, with 11 bases between the two germline ends. The germline gives CDR1 SNHLY, CDR2 FYNNEI. The CDR3 consists of 13 residues. The CDR3 DNA sequence: TGTGCCAGCAGTGTTGCACAGGCATACGAGCAGTACTTC. The encoded protein is CASSVAQAYEQYF.

The chain couples TRBV2 to TRBJ2-7; 8 positions match TRBD1. Germline V lookup: CDR1 SNHLY, CDR2 FYNNEI. The CDR3 length is 15 residues. Trimming removed 7 bases from V and 0 bases from J; junction bases left unmatched: 8. Here the CDR3 reads CASMPDRVISYEQYF. As DNA, the CDR3 is TGTGCCAGCATGCCGGACAGGGTCATCTCCTACGAGCAGTACTTC.

The genes are TRBV9 and TRBJ2-1; 8 positions agree with TRBD2. The CDR3 has 15 residues. Germline-derived CDR1 and CDR2 are SGDLS and YYNGEE. Trimming took 3 bases from V and 9 from J; bases not matched to a gene: 11. The CDR3 sequence: CASSATSGGAAEQFF. The CDR3 nucleotides read TGTGCCAGCAGCGCAACGTCCGGGGGGGCGGCTGAGCAGTTCTTC. Filled out from reference TRBV9 and TRBJ2-1, the complete variable domain reads DSGVTQTPKHLITATGQRVTLRCSPRSGDLSVYWYQQSLDQGLQFLIQYYNGEERAKGNILERFSAQQFPDLHSELNLSSLELGDSALYFCASSATSGGAAEQFFGPGTRLTVL.

The rearrangement joins TRBV6-5 to TRBJ2-1; a possible D gene is TRBD1 (5 bases). The CDR3 is 14 residues long. V shed 5 bases and J shed 0 bases, with 8 bases lying between them. Germline V gene data show CDR1 as MNHEY and CDR2 as SVGAGI. The CDR3 DNA is TGTGCCAGCAGTAGACAGAGCTCCTACAATGAGCAGTTCTTC. Its protein is CASSRQSSYNEQFF.

The rearrangement uses TRBV28 and TRBJ1-5; D unresolved. CDR1 is MDHEN and CDR2 is SYDVKM in the germline V gene. The V end was cut by 5 bases, the J end by 6 bases, with 11 bases between. The CDR3 length is 13 residues. This CDR3 reads CASSPQVAQPQHF. The DNA of the CDR3 is TGTGCCAGCAGTCCCCAGGTGGCTCAGCCCCAGCATTTT. Full variable domain (remainder filled in from reference TRBV28 and TRBJ1-5): DVKVTQSSRYLVKRTGEKVFLECVQDMDHENMFWYRQDPGLGLRLIYFSYDVKMKEKGDIPEGYSVSREKKERFSLILESASTNQTSMYLCASSPQVAQPQHFGDGTRLSIL.

The V call is TRBV28, the J call TRBJ1-5, with D maybe TRBD1 (6 bases). Germline V gene sequence: CDR1 MDHEN, CDR2 SYDVKM. V lost 7 bases and J 1 base, leaving 20 bases between the germline ends. The CDR3 extends over 17 amino acids. The DNA of the CDR3 is TGTGCCAGCAAAACGCCGGCGGGGGCGCCGAGCAATCAGCCCCAGCATTTT. As protein: CASKTPAGAPSNQPQHF.

The chain uses TRBV28 and TRBJ1-2; the D is unclear. Germline-derived CDR1 and CDR2 are MDHEN and SYDVKM. Trimming shortened V by 5 bases and J by 4 bases, and 14 bases separated the two germline ends. The CDR3 is 14 residues long. This CDR3 reads CASSPPRGSYGYTF. In nucleotides, the CDR3 is TGTGCCAGCAGTCCCCCCCGGGGATCCTATGGCTACACCTTC.

V and J are TRBV27 and TRBJ1-1, with D uncertain. Trimming cost V 3 bases and J 3 bases, with 11 bases left between them. Germline V gene lookup returns CDR1 MNHEY and CDR2 SMNVEV (reference sequence). CDR3 length equals 14 residues. The CDR3 is CASSLRVGDTEAFF. CDR3 nucleotide sequence: TGTGCCAGCAGTTTGAGGGTTGGGGACACTGAAGCTTTCTTT.

The chain employs TRBV6-1 and TRBJ2-2; 8 bases align to TRBD1. The length of the CDR3 is 15 residues. V lost 4 bases and J lost 6; bases outside the gene matches: 7. Germline V gene lookup returns CDR1 MNHNS and CDR2 SASEGT. The CDR3 DNA reads as TGTGCCAGCAGTGCCCAACAGGGGGGTCCCGGGGAGCTGTTTTTT. Its translation: CASSAQQGGPGELFF.

The chain has TRBV28 and TRBJ1-2, with D perhaps matching TRBD1 (6 bases). Trimming cost V 6 bases and J 4 bases, with 12 bases left between them. Germline assignment: CDR1 MDHEN and CDR2 SYDVKM. The CDR3 runs to 13 residues. As DNA, the CDR3 is TGTGCCAGCAGCCTAGGACAGACCTATGGCTACACCTTC. This translates into CASSLGQTYGYTF.

The chain has TRBV5-1 and TRBJ2-5; D not certain. Germline V gene sequence: CDR1 SGHRS, CDR2 YFSETQ. CDR3 length: 13 amino acids. V lost 2 bases and J lost 1, with 6 bases in between. This CDR3 is CASSFSPQETQYF. As DNA, the CDR3 is TGCGCCAGCAGCTTTAGTCCCCAAGAGACCCAGTACTTC.

The V gene is TRBV28, the J gene TRBJ1-1, with no clear D. V shed 4 bases and J shed 4 bases, with 13 bases lying between them. Germline assignment: CDR1 MDHEN and CDR2 SYDVKM. This CDR3 is 14 amino acids long. CDR3: CASSSREWSTEAFF. The CDR3 nucleotides are TGTGCCAGCAGTTCCCGGGAATGGAGCACTGAAGCTTTCTTT. The whole variable domain, remainder taken from reference TRBV28 and TRBJ1-1, is DVKVTQSSRYLVKRTGEKVFLECVQDMDHENMFWYRQDPGLGLRLIYFSYDVKMKEKGDIPEGYSVSREKKERFSLILESASTNQTSMYLCASSSREWSTEAFFGQGTRLTVV.

The rearrangement uses TRBV28 and TRBJ2-7, with 7 bases lining up with TRBD1. Germline V gives CDR1 MDHEN, CDR2 SYDVKM. This CDR3 spans 15 amino acids. V lost 5 bases and J lost 5; bases outside the gene matches: 12. The CDR3 is CASSQGDSLGDEQYF. The CDR3 DNA follows: TGTGCCAGCAGTCAGGGGGACAGCCTCGGGGACGAGCAGTACTTC. Using reference TRBV28 and TRBJ2-7 for the parts outside the CDR3, the full variable domain is DVKVTQSSRYLVKRTGEKVFLECVQDMDHENMFWYRQDPGLGLRLIYFSYDVKMKEKGDIPEGYSVSREKKERFSLILESASTNQTSMYLCASSQGDSLGDEQYFGPGTRLTVT.

The gene calls are TRBV9 and TRBJ1-1; 9 nucleotides line up with TRBD1. Germline V gives CDR1 SGDLS, CDR2 YYNGEE. The CDR3 contains 14 residues. Trimming took 6 bases from V and 4 from J; bases not matched to a gene: 7. CDR3 sequence (DNA): TGTGCCAGCACCACCGGGACAGGGTTCACTGAAGCTTTCTTT. Its protein is CASTTGTGFTEAFF.

The chain is built from TRBV6-4 and TRBJ2-3; the match to TRBD2 covers 8 bases. Per the germline V gene, CDR1 is MRHNA and CDR2 is SNTAGT. The CDR3 extends over 16 amino acids. Trimming took 7 bases from V and 4 from J; bases not matched to a gene: 13. The CDR3 DNA is TGTGCCAGCAAAGAGGGAGACGGGAGGGAATCAGATACGCAGTATTTT. Translation gives CASKEGDGRESDTQYF.

The chain is built from TRBV6-5 and TRBJ1-3; perhaps TRBD1 as D (5 bases). The V end was cut by 5 bases, the J end by 0 bases, with 11 bases between. Per the germline V gene, CDR1 is MNHEY and CDR2 is SVGAGI. The length of the CDR3 is 15 residues. The CDR3 DNA follows: TGTGCCAGCAGTCACCGGGGGGGCTCTGGAAACACCATATATTTT. Translated: CASSHRGGSGNTIYF.

The chain links TRBV5-4 to TRBJ2-3, with TRBD2 identical over 7 bases. This CDR3 spans 15 amino acids. Trimming at V came to 2 bases and at J to 1 base, leaving 4 bases not matched to a gene. Germline CDR1 SGHNT, CDR2 YYREEE (reference sequence). The CDR3 is CASSFETSGTDTQYF. The CDR3 DNA follows: TGTGCCAGCAGCTTCGAAACTAGCGGCACAGATACGCAGTATTTT.

J is TRBJ2-2 and V is TRBV30; a possible D gene is TRBD1 (6 bases). CDR1 GTSNPN and CDR2 SVGIG come from the germline V gene (reference sequence). The V gene lost 2 bases and the J gene lost 2 bases, with 12 bases spanning the gap. This CDR3 contains 15 residues. The CDR3, as DNA: TGTGCCTGGAGTCGCCGCAGGGGTAACACCGGGGAGCTGTTTTTT. Translation: CAWSRRRGNTGELFF.

The V gene is TRBV6-1, the J gene TRBJ2-5; TRBD2 matches 10 bases. The CDR3 runs 14 residues. Losses at the gene ends were 7 bases for V and 3 bases for J; bases not matched to a gene: 5. The germline gives CDR1 MNHNS, CDR2 SASEGT. For the CDR3, the DNA is TGTGCCAGCATGGGACTAGCGCGGGAAGAGACCCAGTACTTC. Residues: CASMGLAREETQYF.

The chain uses TRBV5-1 and TRBJ2-1; 7 bases are a match to TRBD1. V gave up 3 bases and J gave up 5 bases; unmatched junction bases: 11. CDR3 length equals 16 residues. CDR1 is SGHRS and CDR2 is YFSETQ in the germline V gene. CDR3 residues: CASSSLPGQSHNEQFF. CDR3 DNA: TGCGCCAGCAGCTCCCTCCCGGGACAGAGCCACAATGAGCAGTTCTTC.

This chain joins TRBV2 and TRBJ1-1; D is uncertain. V was pared by 4 bases and J by 7 bases, with 10 bases between. The CDR3 is 12 residues long. CDR1 is SNHLY and CDR2 is FYNNEI in the germline V gene. The CDR3 reads CASSAKRGEAFF. CDR3 nucleotide sequence: TGTGCCAGCAGTGCAAAGCGTGGTGAAGCTTTCTTT.